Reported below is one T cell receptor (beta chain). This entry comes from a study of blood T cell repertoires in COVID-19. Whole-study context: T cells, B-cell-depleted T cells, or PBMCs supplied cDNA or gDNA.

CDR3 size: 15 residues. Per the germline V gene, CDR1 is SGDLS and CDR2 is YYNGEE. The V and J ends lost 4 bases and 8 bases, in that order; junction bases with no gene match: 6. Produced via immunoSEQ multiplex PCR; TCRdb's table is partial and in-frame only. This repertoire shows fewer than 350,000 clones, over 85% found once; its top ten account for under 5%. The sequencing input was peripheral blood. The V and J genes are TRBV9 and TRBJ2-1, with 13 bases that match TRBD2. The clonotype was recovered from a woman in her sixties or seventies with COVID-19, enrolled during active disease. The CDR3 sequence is CASSSGLAGVDEQFF. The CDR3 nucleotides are TGTGCCAGCAGCTCAGGACTAGCGGGGGTCGATGAGCAGTTCTTC.